Each of the 30 T cell receptor beta chains below was sequenced from the same sample in a study of somatic mutations in cytotoxic T cells in rheumatoid arthritis. Repertoires were generated with immunoSEQ multiplex PCR, while TCRdb's copy carries only in-frame clones and drops some. The sample has about 20,000 clones, around 84% seen once. Sample: CD8+ T cells sorted from blood. These receptors were obtained from a woman aged 50 to 60 in good health.

The chain recombines TRBV9 with TRBJ1-1, with D unresolved. The CDR3 spans 15 residues. V lost 5 bases, J lost 1 base, and 15 bases lay in between. Germline V gives CDR1 SGDLS, CDR2 YYNGEE. The DNA of the CDR3 is TGTGCCAGCAGTGAGTTAGGGAACCCGAACACTGAAGCTTTCTTT. Protein sequence: CASSELGNPNTEAFF.

This clone came up a few times. The gene calls are TRBV7-9 and TRBJ1-4; a possible D gene is TRBD1 (6 bases). Germline values: CDR1 SEHNR, CDR2 FQNEAQ (reference sequence). Trimming removed 4 bases from V and 12 bases from J, with 21 bases in between. The CDR3 sequence is 15 residues long. This CDR3 reads CASSSTLQGPGELFF. CDR3 in DNA: TGTGCCAGCAGCTCCACTTTACAGGGACCGGGGGAACTGTTTTTT. Looking up the rest from reference TRBV7-9 and TRBJ1-4 gives the full variable domain: DTGVSQNPRHKITKRGQNVTFRCDPISEHNRLYWYRQTLGQGPEFLTYFQNEAQLEKSRLLSDRFSAERPKGSFSTLEIQRTEQGDSAMYLCASSSTLQGPGELFFGSGTQLSVL.

This sequence joins TRBV5-6 and TRBJ2-1; D remains unclear. V was cut by 0 bases and J by 4 bases, with 8 bases left in between. The CDR3 sequence is 14 residues long. The V gene's germline CDR1 is SGHDT and CDR2 YYEEEE. CDR3 sequence (DNA): TGTGCCAGCAGCTTGGGCAGCCTATACAATGAGCAGTTCTTC. Residues: CASSLGSLYNEQFF.

This chain joins TRBV5-1 and TRBJ2-3; 9 bases are a match to TRBD2. Germline V CDR1 and CDR2: SGHRS, YFSETQ. V dropped 1 base and J dropped 4; count of bases not matched to a gene: 7. The CDR3 runs to 16 residues. This CDR3 reads CASSLYGSGGSDTQYF. Written as DNA, the CDR3 is TGCGCCAGCAGCTTGTATGGTAGCGGGGGATCAGATACGCAGTATTTT.

This clone occurred a few times. This chain joins TRBV7-9 and TRBJ2-5, with D possibly matching TRBD1 (5 bases). Germline V gene sequence: CDR1 SEHNR, CDR2 FQNEAQ (reference sequence). There are 14 residues in the CDR3. V dropped 5 bases and J dropped 4 bases, with 14 bases sitting between them. Written as DNA, the CDR3 is TGTGCCAGCAGCGTCAGCGAAAGGGGAGAGACCCAGTACTTC. Protein product: CASSVSERGETQYF. The whole variable domain, filled in from reference TRBV7-9 and TRBJ2-5, reads DTGVSQNPRHKITKRGQNVTFRCDPISEHNRLYWYRQTLGQGPEFLTYFQNEAQLEKSRLLSDRFSAERPKGSFSTLEIQRTEQGDSAMYLCASSVSERGETQYFGPGTRLLVL.

V and J are TRBV15 and TRBJ1-5; 8 nucleotides agree with TRBD1. The CDR3 sequence is 15 residues long. The V and J ends lost 2 bases and 8 bases, in that order; junction bases with no gene match: 8. Per germline, CDR1 LNHNV and CDR2 YYDKDF (reference sequence). CDR3 loop: CATSRTWTGREPQHF. DNA of the CDR3: TGTGCCACCAGCAGAACTTGGACAGGGAGGGAGCCCCAGCATTTT.

The chain couples TRBV9 to TRBJ2-1; TRBD2 agrees at 8 bases. The CDR3 is 14 amino acids. In germline, CDR1 is SGDLS, CDR2 YYNGEE. Trimming cost V 4 bases and J 6 bases; bases outside gene matches: 6. The CDR3 sequence: CASSPFGTSNEQFF. The DNA of the CDR3 is TGTGCCAGCAGCCCCTTCGGGACTAGCAATGAGCAGTTCTTC. The full variable domain, completed using reference TRBV9 and TRBJ2-1, is DSGVTQTPKHLITATGQRVTLRCSPRSGDLSVYWYQQSLDQGLQFLIQYYNGEERAKGNILERFSAQQFPDLHSELNLSSLELGDSALYFCASSPFGTSNEQFFGPGTRLTVL.

The V and J genes are TRBV4-3 and TRBJ1-2, with TRBD1 as a possible D gene (5 bases). Trimming removed 0 bases at V and 9 bases at J, with 14 bases between. Per the germline V gene, CDR1 is LGHNA and CDR2 is YSLEER. CDR3 length equals 14 residues. CDR3 in amino acids: CASSQERGGQSYTF. The DNA for the CDR3 is TGCGCCAGCAGCCAAGAGAGAGGCGGACAAAGCTACACCTTC.

This clone has only one observation. The chain has TRBV5-3 and TRBJ1-2, with no clear D. TRBV5-3 is known as an ORF, though its function is uncertain. The CDR3 consists of 10 residues. Between the trimmed V and J ends, which lost 4 bases and 8 bases, there was a span of 6 bases. This chain's CDR3 is CARSPRGYTF. In nucleotides, the CDR3 is TGTGCCAGAAGCCCGCGGGGCTACACCTTC.

This clone was detected once. The chain recombines TRBV4-1 with TRBJ2-3, with TRBD2 as a possible D gene (7 bases). The CDR3 is 17 residues long. In germline, CDR1 is MGHRA, CDR2 YSYEKL. V lost 4 bases, J lost 5 bases, and 22 bases lay in between. CDR3 sequence reads: CASSPLGGGNGGDTQYF. CDR3 nucleotide sequence: TGCGCCAGCAGCCCCCTGGGGGGGGGCAATGGGGGAGATACGCAGTATTTT.

This clone was detected only once. V and J are TRBV7-2 and TRBJ1-6, with a tentative D call TRBD1 (5 bases). This CDR3 spans 16 amino acids. Germline values: CDR1 SGHTA, CDR2 FQGNSA. The V gene lost 5 bases and the J gene lost 7 bases, with 18 bases spanning the gap. The CDR3 DNA is TGTGCCAGCAGCAGGACACTCCAAGGGGCCAATTCACCCCTCCACTTT. This translates into CASSRTLQGANSPLHF. Looking up the rest from reference TRBV7-2 and TRBJ1-6 gives the full variable domain: GAGVSQSPSNKVTEKGKDVELRCDPISGHTALYWYRQSLGQGLEFLIYFQGNSAPDKSGLPSDRFSAERTGGSVSTLTIQRTQQEDSAVYLCASSRTLQGANSPLHFGNGTRLTVT.

V is TRBV19 and J is TRBJ2-3; D gene unclear. The length of the CDR3 is 12 residues. Trimming removed 4 bases from V and 3 bases from J, with 5 bases in between. Germline V gene data show CDR1 as LNHDA and CDR2 as SQIVND (reference sequence). CDR3: CASSTWTDTQYF. The CDR3 DNA is TGTGCCAGTAGTACCTGGACAGATACGCAGTATTTT.

The rearrangement uses TRBV6-6 and TRBJ2-1; 7 bases are shared with TRBD1. The CDR3 has 14 residues. Germline assignment: CDR1 MNHNY and CDR2 SVGAGI (reference sequence). J was trimmed by 5 bases and V by 6 bases; bases with no gene match: 7. The CDR3 DNA reads TGTGCCAGCAGACAGGGGCAGAAGCACAATGAGCAGTTCTTC. It is translated as CASRQGQKHNEQFF.

CDR3 sequence reads: CASSLGWSRTSTDTQYF. The CDR3, as DNA: TGTGCCAGCAGCTTGGGGTGGAGCAGGACTAGCACAGATACGCAGTATTTT. The V call is TRBV5-4, the J call TRBJ2-3; TRBD2 is a possible D gene (5 bases). The CDR3 runs 17 residues. The germline V gene encodes CDR1 SGHNT and CDR2 YYREEE (reference sequence). V lost 0 bases and J lost 0, with 14 bases in between.

This clone is medium-sized in the sample. The rearrangement links TRBV4-3 to TRBJ1-3; the D gene is possibly TRBD1 (5 bases). Germline V lookup: CDR1 LGHNA, CDR2 YSLEER. V lost 0 bases and J lost 7, with 13 bases in between. The CDR3 runs to 15 residues. The CDR3 loop is CASSQDPGADNTIYF. CDR3 DNA: TGCGCCAGCAGCCAAGATCCTGGGGCGGACAACACCATATATTTT.

CDR3 region: CASRSILAEEQYV. The CDR3 bases are TGTGCCAGCAGATCTATACTAGCGGAAGAGCAGTACGTC. V usage is TRBV5-6 and J usage is TRBJ2-7; TRBD2 matches at 8 bases. The V and J ends lost 5 bases and 7 bases, in that order; junction bases with no gene match: 8. The length of the CDR3 is 13 residues. Germline lookup yields CDR1 SGHDT and CDR2 YYEEEE.

This clone appeared a single time. The chain couples TRBV4-1 to TRBJ2-7, with D possibly matching TRBD1 (6 bases). The CDR3 consists of 15 residues. Germline CDR1 and CDR2: MGHRA and YSYEKL. V was shortened by 1 base and J by 7 bases, with 17 bases between the two germline ends. Written as DNA, the CDR3 is TGCGCCAGCAGCCAAGCCCAGGGGTTCCCCGTGGAGCAGTACTTC. This sequence encodes CASSQAQGFPVEQYF.

This chain joins TRBV9 and TRBJ1-3, with D maybe TRBD1 (5 bases). V was cut by 0 bases and J by 3 bases, with 10 bases left in between. The CDR3 runs to 15 residues. The germline V gene encodes CDR1 SGDLS and CDR2 YYNGEE. DNA of the CDR3: TGTGCCAGCAGCGTAGGCGGGGGGTTTGGAAACACCATATATTTT. Translating it yields CASSVGGGFGNTIYF.

The CDR3 spells CASSQDSTAPYGYTF. In DNA, the CDR3 is TGTGCCAGCAGCCAAGATAGTACAGCTCCATATGGCTACACCTTC. The chain couples TRBV14 to TRBJ1-2, with D uncertain. Germline V lookup: CDR1 SGHDN, CDR2 FVKESK. CDR3 size: 15 residues. V lost 0 bases and J 5 bases, leaving 13 bases between the germline ends.

V usage is TRBV6-1 and J usage is TRBJ1-1; D is unresolved. The CDR3 length is 12 residues. The germline gives CDR1 MNHNS, CDR2 SASEGT. Trimming shortened V by 6 bases and J by 7 bases, and 12 bases separated the two germline ends. CDR3 loop: CASRWTDHEAFF. CDR3 coding DNA: TGTGCCAGCAGATGGACGGACCATGAAGCTTTCTTT.

The chain has TRBV27 and TRBJ2-5; TRBD1 might be the D (7 bases). V was cut by 3 bases and J by 2 bases, with 13 bases left in between. The CDR3 sequence is 15 residues long. Germline V CDR1 and CDR2: MNHEY, SMNVEV (reference sequence). CDR3 nucleotide sequence: TGTGCCAGCAGTTTTTTAGCAGGGGGGCAAGAGACCCAGTACTTC. It yields the protein CASSFLAGGQETQYF.

V gene TRBV29-1 combines with J gene TRBJ2-7; 9 nucleotides match TRBD1. Germline CDR1 reads SQVTM; CDR2 reads ANQGSEA. This CDR3 has 12 amino acids. V was pared by 7 bases and J by 5 bases, with 6 bases of the junction left unmatched. The CDR3 DNA sequence: TGCAGCGGCCGGGACAGGGTCCACGAGCAGTACGTC. Its protein product is CSGRDRVHEQYV.

The rearrangement links TRBV7-9 to TRBJ2-1; 11 nucleotides match TRBD1. Germline V CDR1 and CDR2: SEHNR, FQNEAQ (reference sequence). J gave up 2 bases and V 2 bases, and 8 bases lay outside the gene matches. The CDR3 consists of 18 residues. This CDR3 is CASSLSLGQGATYNEQFF. Here the CDR3 DNA reads TGTGCCAGCAGCTTAAGTCTAGGACAGGGGGCGACCTACAATGAGCAGTTCTTC.

This chain uses TRBV9 with TRBJ2-7, with 10 bases identical to TRBD1. The CDR3 loop spans 18 amino acids. In germline, CDR1 is SGDLS, CDR2 YYNGEE. The trim removed 3 bases at V and 3 bases at J, leaving 15 bases unmatched. This chain's CDR3 is CASSARPEPGQGHYEQYF. The CDR3 bases are TGTGCCAGCAGCGCCCGACCAGAACCGGGACAGGGGCACTACGAGCAGTACTTC. The whole variable domain, remainder taken from reference TRBV9 and TRBJ2-7, is DSGVTQTPKHLITATGQRVTLRCSPRSGDLSVYWYQQSLDQGLQFLIQYYNGEERAKGNILERFSAQQFPDLHSELNLSSLELGDSALYFCASSARPEPGQGHYEQYFGPGTRLTVT.

This chain links TRBV5-4 with TRBJ2-2, with a possible D match to TRBD1 (6 bases). The germline V gene has CDR1 SGHNT and CDR2 YYREEE (reference sequence). With 9 bases removed from V and 1 base from J, the gap between germline ends came to 13 bases. The CDR3 is 14 amino acids. CDR3 nucleotides: TGTGCCACCGTATCAGGGGAGAACACCGGGGAGCTGTTTTTT. Translated: CATVSGENTGELFF.

The chain employs TRBV4-3 and TRBJ2-3, with 12 bases fitting TRBD2. The junction had 5 bases not matched to a gene; V was cut back by 0 bases and J by 4 bases. The CDR3 length is 17 residues. Germline V lookup: CDR1 LGHNA, CDR2 YSLEER. Here the CDR3 DNA reads TGCGCCAGCAGCCAAGATCCGACTAGCGGGGGCTCAGATACGCAGTATTTT. Amino acid sequence: CASSQDPTSGGSDTQYF.

The V gene is TRBV9, the J gene TRBJ2-1, with unresolved D. Germline V gene sequence: CDR1 SGDLS, CDR2 YYNGEE. Trimming stripped 0 bases from V and 0 bases from J, with 10 bases between. The length of the CDR3 is 16 residues. As DNA, the CDR3 is TGTGCCAGCAGCGTAGAGACGGTTCCCTCCTACAATGAGCAGTTCTTC. Encoded protein: CASSVETVPSYNEQFF. The full variable domain, its missing parts supplied by reference TRBV9 and TRBJ2-1, is DSGVTQTPKHLITATGQRVTLRCSPRSGDLSVYWYQQSLDQGLQFLIQYYNGEERAKGNILERFSAQQFPDLHSELNLSSLELGDSALYFCASSVETVPSYNEQFFGPGTRLTVL.

The genes are TRBV13 and TRBJ1-2; 8 nucleotides line up with TRBD1. V lost 5 bases to trimming and J lost 6 bases; unmatched junction nucleotides: 8. Germline V lookup: CDR1 PRHDT, CDR2 FYEKMQ (reference sequence). The CDR3 totals 14 residues. The CDR3: CASSLRTGLHGYTF. As DNA, the CDR3 is TGTGCCAGCAGCCTCCGGACAGGGTTGCATGGCTACACCTTC.

This clone has a single count. The J gene is TRBJ1-1, the V gene TRBV27, with TRBD1 matching over 8 bases. There are 15 residues in the CDR3. V lost 4 bases to trimming and J lost 4 bases; unmatched junction nucleotides: 8. Germline CDR1 and CDR2: MNHEY and SMNVEV (reference sequence). CDR3 nucleotide sequence: TGTGCCAGCAGTTCCCGACAGGGGCCCACCACTGAAGCTTTCTTT. Protein product: CASSSRQGPTTEAFF.

The count of this clone is one. The chain has TRBV10-3 and TRBJ1-5; no definite D call. This CDR3 contains 14 residues. CDR1 is ENHRY, CDR2 SYGVKD, per germline. Trimming left V 2 bases short and J 0 bases short, with 5 bases between. The DNA of the CDR3 is TGTGCCATCAGTGAGGTCTATAGCAATCAGCCCCAGCATTTT. This encodes CAISEVYSNQPQHF.